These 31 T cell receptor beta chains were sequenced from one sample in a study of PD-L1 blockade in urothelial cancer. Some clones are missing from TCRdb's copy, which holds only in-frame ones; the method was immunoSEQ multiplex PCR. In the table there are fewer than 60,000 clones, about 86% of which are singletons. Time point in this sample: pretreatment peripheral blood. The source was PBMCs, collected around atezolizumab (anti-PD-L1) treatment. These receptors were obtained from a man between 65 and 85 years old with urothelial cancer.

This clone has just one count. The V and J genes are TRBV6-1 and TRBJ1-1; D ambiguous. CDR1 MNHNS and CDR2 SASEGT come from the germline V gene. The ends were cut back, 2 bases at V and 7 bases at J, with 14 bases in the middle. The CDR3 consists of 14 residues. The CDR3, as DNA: TGTGCCAGCAGTGAACTTCTGACAACTGGTGAAGCTTTCTTT. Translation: CASSELLTTGEAFF.

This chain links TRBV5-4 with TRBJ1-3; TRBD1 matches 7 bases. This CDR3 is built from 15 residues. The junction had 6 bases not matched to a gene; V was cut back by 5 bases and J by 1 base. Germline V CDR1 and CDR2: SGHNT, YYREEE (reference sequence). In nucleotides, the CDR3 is TGTGCCAGCAGTCGGGACAGAGCTTCTGGAAACACCATATATTTT. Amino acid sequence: CASSRDRASGNTIYF.

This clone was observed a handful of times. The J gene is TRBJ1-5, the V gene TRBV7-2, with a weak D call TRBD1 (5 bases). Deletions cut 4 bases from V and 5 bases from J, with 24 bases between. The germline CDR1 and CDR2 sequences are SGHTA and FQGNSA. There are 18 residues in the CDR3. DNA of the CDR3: TGTGCCAGCAGCTACCTACAGGACTCAGGGACTCTCTATCAGCCCCAGCATTTT. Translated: CASSYLQDSGTLYQPQHF.

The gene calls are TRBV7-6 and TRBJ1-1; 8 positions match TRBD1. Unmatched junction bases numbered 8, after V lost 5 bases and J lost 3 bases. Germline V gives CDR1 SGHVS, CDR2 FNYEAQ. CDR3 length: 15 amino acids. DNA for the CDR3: TGTGCCAGCAGCCCCCGGACAGGGTCGTACACTGAAGCTTTCTTT. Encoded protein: CASSPRTGSYTEAFF.

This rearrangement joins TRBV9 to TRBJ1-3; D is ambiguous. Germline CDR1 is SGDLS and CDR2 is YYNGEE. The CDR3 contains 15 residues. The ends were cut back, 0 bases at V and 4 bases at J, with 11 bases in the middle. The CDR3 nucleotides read TGTGCCAGCAGCGTAGCCCCCGGTTCCGGAAACACCATATATTTT. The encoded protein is CASSVAPGSGNTIYF.

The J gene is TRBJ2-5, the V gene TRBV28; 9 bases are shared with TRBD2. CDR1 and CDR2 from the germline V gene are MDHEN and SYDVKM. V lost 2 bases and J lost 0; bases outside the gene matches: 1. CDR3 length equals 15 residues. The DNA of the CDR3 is TGTGCCAGCAGTTTAACTAGCGGGTACCAAGAGACCCAGTACTTC. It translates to CASSLTSGYQETQYF.

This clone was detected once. This chain's CDR3 is CASSNRQGGGNTIYF. For the CDR3, the DNA is TGTGCCAGCAGTAACCGACAGGGCGGCGGAAACACCATATATTTT. The chain couples TRBV6-5 to TRBJ1-3; the match to TRBD1 covers 7 bases. Germline V gives CDR1 MNHEY, CDR2 SVGAGI. The CDR3 runs 15 residues. After removal of 5 bases from V and 4 bases from J, the junction contained 8 bases not matched to a gene.

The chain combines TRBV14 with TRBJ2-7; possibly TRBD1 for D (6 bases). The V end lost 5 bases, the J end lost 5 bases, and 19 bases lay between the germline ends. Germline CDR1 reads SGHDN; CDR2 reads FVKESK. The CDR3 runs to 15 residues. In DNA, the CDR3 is TGTGCCAGCAGCTACTCCCACAGGGACGTCGACGAGCAGTACTTC. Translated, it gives CASSYSHRDVDEQYF.

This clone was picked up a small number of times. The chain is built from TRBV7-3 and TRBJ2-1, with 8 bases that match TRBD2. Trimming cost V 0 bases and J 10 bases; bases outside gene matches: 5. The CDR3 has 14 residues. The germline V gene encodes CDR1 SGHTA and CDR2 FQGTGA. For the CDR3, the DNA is TGTGCCAGCAGCTTAACAGCGGGGGTGGGAGAGCAGTTCTTC. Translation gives CASSLTAGVGEQFF. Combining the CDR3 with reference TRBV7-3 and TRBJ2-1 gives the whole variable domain GAGVSQTPSNKVTEKGKYVELRCDPISGHTALYWYRQSLGQGPEFLIYFQGTGAADDSGLPNDRFFAVRPEGSVSTLKIQRTERGDSAVYLCASSLTAGVGEQFFGPGTRLTVL.

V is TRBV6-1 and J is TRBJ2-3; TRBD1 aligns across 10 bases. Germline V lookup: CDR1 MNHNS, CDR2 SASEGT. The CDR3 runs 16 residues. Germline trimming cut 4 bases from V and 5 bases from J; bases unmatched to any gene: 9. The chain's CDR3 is CASSALGQGQGDTQYF. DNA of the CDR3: TGTGCCAGCAGTGCCCTGGGACAGGGGCAAGGAGATACGCAGTATTTT.

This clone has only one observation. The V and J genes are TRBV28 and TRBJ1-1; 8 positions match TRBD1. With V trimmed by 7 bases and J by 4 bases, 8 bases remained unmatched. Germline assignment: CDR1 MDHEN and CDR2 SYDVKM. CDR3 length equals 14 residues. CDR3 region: CASTFQGASTEAFF. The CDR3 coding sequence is TGTGCCAGCACCTTTCAGGGGGCTAGCACTGAAGCTTTCTTT. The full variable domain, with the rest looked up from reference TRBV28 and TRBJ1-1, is DVKVTQSSRYLVKRTGEKVFLECVQDMDHENMFWYRQDPGLGLRLIYFSYDVKMKEKGDIPEGYSVSREKKERFSLILESASTNQTSMYLCASTFQGASTEAFFGQGTRLTVV.

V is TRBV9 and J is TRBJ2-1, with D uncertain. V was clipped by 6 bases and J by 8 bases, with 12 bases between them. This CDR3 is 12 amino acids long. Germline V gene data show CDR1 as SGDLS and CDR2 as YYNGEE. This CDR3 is CASTNTVDEQFF. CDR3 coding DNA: TGTGCCAGCACTAATACTGTCGATGAGCAGTTCTTC. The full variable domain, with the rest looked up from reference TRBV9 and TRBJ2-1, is DSGVTQTPKHLITATGQRVTLRCSPRSGDLSVYWYQQSLDQGLQFLIQYYNGEERAKGNILERFSAQQFPDLHSELNLSSLELGDSALYFCASTNTVDEQFFGPGTRLTVL.

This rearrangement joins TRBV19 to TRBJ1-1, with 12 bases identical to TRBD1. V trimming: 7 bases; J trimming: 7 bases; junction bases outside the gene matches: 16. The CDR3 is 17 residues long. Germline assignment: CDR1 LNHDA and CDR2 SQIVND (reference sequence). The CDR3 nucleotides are TGTGCCAGTATTCACCGGGGACAGGGGGCGCGGTTTGGTGAAGCTTTCTTT. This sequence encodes CASIHRGQGARFGEAFF.

The CDR3 DNA follows: TGTGCCATCAGTGAGCTTTTGGGACAGGGGAATCAGCCCCAGCATTTT. This translates into CAISELLGQGNQPQHF. The genes are TRBV10-3 and TRBJ1-5, with TRBD1 matching 10 bases. V trimming: 2 bases; J trimming: 4 bases; junction bases outside the gene matches: 5. CDR1 ENHRY and CDR2 SYGVKD come from the germline V gene. CDR3 length: 16 amino acids.

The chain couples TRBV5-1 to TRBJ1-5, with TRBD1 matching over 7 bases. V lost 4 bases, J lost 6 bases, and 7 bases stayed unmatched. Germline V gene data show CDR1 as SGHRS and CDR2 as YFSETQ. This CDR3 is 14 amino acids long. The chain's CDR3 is CASSPSGGSQPQHF. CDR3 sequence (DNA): TGCGCCAGCAGCCCCTCAGGGGGTAGTCAGCCCCAGCATTTT.

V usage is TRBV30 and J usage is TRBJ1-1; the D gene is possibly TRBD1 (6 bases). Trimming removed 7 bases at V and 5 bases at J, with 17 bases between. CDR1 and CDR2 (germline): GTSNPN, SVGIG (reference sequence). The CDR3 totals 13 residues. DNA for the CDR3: TGTGCCTCTCGGGGGGAAAGGGGGACTGAAGCTTTCTTT. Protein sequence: CASRGERGTEAFF.

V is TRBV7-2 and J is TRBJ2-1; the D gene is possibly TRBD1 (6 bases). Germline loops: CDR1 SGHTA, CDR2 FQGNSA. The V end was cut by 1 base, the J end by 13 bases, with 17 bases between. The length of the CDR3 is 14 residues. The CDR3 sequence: CASSLGSGTRDQFF. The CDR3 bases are TGTGCCAGCAGCTTAGGGTCTGGGACAAGGGATCAGTTCTTC. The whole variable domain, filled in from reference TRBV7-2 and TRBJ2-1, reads GAGVSQSPSNKVTEKGKDVELRCDPISGHTALYWYRQSLGQGLEFLIYFQGNSAPDKSGLPSDRFSAERTGGSVSTLTIQRTQQEDSAVYLCASSLGSGTRDQFFGPGTRLTVL.

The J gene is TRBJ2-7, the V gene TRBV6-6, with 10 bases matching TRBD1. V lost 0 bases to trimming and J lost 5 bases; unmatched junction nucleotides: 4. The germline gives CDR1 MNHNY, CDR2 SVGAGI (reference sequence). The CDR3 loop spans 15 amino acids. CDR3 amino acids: CASSYSTGGFNEQYF. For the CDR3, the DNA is TGTGCCAGCAGTTACTCGACAGGGGGCTTCAACGAGCAGTACTTC.

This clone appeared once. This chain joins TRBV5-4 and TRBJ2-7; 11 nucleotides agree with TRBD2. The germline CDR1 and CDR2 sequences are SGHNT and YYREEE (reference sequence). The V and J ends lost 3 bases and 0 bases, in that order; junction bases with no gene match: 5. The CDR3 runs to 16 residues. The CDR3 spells CASSSVAGGTSYEQYF. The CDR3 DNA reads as TGTGCCAGCAGCTCGGTAGCGGGAGGGACCTCCTACGAGCAGTACTTC.

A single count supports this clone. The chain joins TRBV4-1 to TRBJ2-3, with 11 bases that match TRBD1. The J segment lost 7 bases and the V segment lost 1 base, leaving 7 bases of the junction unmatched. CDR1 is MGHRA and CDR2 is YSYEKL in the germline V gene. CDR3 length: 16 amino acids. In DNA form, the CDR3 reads TGCGCCAGCAGCCAAGGAAGGGACAGGGGGTCAAATACGCAGTATTTT. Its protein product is CASSQGRDRGSNTQYF.

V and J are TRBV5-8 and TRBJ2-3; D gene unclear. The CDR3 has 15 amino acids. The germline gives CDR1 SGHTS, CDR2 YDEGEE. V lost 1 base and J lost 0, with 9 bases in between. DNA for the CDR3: TGTGCCAGCAGCTTGCAACTGTCTAGCACAGATACGCAGTATTTT. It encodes CASSLQLSSTDTQYF. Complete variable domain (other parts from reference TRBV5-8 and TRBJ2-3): EAGVTQSPTHLIKTRGQQATLRCSPISGHTSVYWYQQALGLGLQFLLWYDEGEERNRGNFPPRFSGRQFPNYSSELNVNALELEDSALYLCASSLQLSSTDTQYFGPGTRLTVL.

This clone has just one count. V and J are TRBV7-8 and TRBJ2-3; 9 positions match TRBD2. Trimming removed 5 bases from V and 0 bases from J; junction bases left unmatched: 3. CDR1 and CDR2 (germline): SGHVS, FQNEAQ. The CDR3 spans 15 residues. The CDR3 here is CASSPTSGSTDTQYF. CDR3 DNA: TGTGCCAGCAGCCCGACTAGCGGTAGCACAGATACGCAGTATTTT.

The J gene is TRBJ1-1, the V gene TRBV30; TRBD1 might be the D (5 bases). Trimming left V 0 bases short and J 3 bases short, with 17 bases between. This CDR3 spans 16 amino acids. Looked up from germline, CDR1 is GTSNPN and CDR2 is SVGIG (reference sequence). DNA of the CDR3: TGTGCCTGGAGTGTACGGGGGGGAGGTGTGGACACTGAAGCTTTCTTT. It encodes CAWSVRGGGVDTEAFF.

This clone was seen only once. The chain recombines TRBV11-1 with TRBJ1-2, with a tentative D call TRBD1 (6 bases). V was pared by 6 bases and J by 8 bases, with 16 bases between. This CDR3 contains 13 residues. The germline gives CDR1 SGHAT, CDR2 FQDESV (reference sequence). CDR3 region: CASRPTGLGGYTF. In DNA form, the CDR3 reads TGTGCCAGCAGACCAACAGGGCTGGGCGGCTACACCTTC.

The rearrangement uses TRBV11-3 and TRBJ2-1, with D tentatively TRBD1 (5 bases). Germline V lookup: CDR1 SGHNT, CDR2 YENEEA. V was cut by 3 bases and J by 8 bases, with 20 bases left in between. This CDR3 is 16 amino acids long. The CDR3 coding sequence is TGTGCCAGCAGCTTCAGGGTCAAGGGTGGACCCGATGAGCAGTTCTTC. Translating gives CASSFRVKGGPDEQFF.

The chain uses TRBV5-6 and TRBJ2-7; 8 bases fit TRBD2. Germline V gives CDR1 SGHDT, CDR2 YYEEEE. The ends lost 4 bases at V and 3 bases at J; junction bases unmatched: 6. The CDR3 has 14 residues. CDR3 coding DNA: TGTGCCAGCAGCGGGGGGGGGACTAGCTACGAGCAGTACTTC. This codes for CASSGGGTSYEQYF.

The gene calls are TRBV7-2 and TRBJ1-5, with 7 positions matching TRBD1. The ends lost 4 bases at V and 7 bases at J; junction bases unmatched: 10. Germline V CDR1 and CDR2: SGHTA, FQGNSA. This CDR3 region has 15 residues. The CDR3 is CASSSRPTGSQPQHF. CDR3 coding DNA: TGTGCCAGCAGCTCTCGCCCGACAGGGTCCCAGCCCCAGCATTTT.

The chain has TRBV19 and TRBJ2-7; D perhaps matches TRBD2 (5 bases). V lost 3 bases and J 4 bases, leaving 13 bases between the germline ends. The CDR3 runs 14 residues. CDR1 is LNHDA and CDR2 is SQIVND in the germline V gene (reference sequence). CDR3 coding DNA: TGTGCCAGTAGTATTGGAGCGGAGAGATACGAGCAGTACTTC. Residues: CASSIGAERYEQYF.

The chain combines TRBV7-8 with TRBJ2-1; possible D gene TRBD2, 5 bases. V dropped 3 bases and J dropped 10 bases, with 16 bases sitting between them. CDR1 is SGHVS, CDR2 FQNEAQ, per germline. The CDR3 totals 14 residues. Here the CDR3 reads CASSFYRTGIEQFF. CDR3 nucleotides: TGTGCCAGCAGCTTCTATAGGACTGGGATAGAGCAGTTCTTC.

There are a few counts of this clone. CDR3 coding DNA: TGTGCCAGCAGTGAAGACAGGGGGGGGAATGAAAAACTGTTTTTT. This sequence encodes CASSEDRGGNEKLFF. The chain is built from TRBV25-1 and TRBJ1-4, with 9 nucleotides matching TRBD1. Germline trimming cut 2 bases from V and 5 bases from J; bases unmatched to any gene: 3. Per the germline V gene, CDR1 is MGHDK and CDR2 is SYGVNS. The CDR3 consists of 15 residues.

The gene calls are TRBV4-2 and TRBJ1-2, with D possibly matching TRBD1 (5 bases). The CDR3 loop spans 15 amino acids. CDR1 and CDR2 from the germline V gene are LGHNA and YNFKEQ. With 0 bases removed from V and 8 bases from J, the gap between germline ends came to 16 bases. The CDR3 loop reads CASSQDYQGLGGYTF. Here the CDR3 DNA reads TGTGCCAGCAGCCAAGACTATCAGGGTCTAGGCGGCTACACCTTC.